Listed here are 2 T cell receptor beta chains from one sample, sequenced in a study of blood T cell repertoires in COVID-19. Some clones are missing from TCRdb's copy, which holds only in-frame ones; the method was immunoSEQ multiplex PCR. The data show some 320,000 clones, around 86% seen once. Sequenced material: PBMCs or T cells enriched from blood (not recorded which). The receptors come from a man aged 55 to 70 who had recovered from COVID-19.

In DNA form, the CDR3 reads TGTGCCAGCAGTTACGGTTGGACAGGGGAGAACACTGAAGCTTTCTTT. Translated, it gives CASSYGWTGENTEAFF. The V call is TRBV6-5, the J call TRBJ1-1; TRBD1 matches at 9 bases. V lost 2 bases to trimming and J lost 1 base; unmatched junction nucleotides: 5. This CDR3 is 16 amino acids long. Germline CDR1 and CDR2: MNHEY and SVGAGI.

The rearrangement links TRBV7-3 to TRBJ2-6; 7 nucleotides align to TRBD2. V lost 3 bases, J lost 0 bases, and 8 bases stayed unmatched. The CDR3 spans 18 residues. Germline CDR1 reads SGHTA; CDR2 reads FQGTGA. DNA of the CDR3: TGTGCCAGCAGCTTGGGAGCGGGAAGCCCCTCTGGGGCCAACGTCCTGACTTTC. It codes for CASSLGAGSPSGANVLTF. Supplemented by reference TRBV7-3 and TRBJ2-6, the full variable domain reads GAGVSQTPSNKVTEKGKYVELRCDPISGHTALYWYRQSLGQGPEFLIYFQGTGAADDSGLPNDRFFAVRPEGSVSTLKIQRTERGDSAVYLCASSLGAGSPSGANVLTFGAGSRLTVL.